A selection of T cell receptor beta chains follows, all from one sample in a study of T cells in Graves' hyperthyroidism and ophthalmopathy. MiXCR, run by TCRdb on the multiplex PCR reads, gives a single entry per CDR3 protein. The sample records roughly 420,000 distinct CDR3 sequences, 15% to 18% being singletons. The sequenced sample consisted of blood. All receptors derive from a woman younger than 30 with Graves' hyperthyroidism. Each CDR3 is given with its conserved first and last residue. Fields, in order: clone size, D gene, CDR3 length, J gene, V gene, CDR3 protein, CDR3 DNA. The D gene is left open where the match is weak. Rows give clone size only sometimes, using once, few, many, or a class for an expanded clone.

clone_size: many
d_call: .
cdr3_length: 13
j_call: TRBJ2-7
v_call: TRBV18
cdr3_aa: CASSPGQTYEQYF
cdr3_nt: TGTGCCAGCTCACCAGGACAGACCTACGAGCAGTACTTC

clone_size: many
d_call: .
cdr3_length: 12
j_call: TRBJ2-7
v_call: TRBV12-3/TRBV12-4
cdr3_aa: CASSSIKGRQYF
cdr3_nt: TGTGCCAGCAGTTCCATAAAGGGGAGACAGTACTTC

clone_size: many
d_call: TRBD2
cdr3_length: 17
j_call: TRBJ2-3
v_call: TRBV11-2
cdr3_aa: CASSLGVAGGRVDTQYF
cdr3_nt: TGTGCCAGCAGCTTAGGAGTAGCGGGGGGGCGGGTAGATACGCAGTATTTT

clone_size: few
d_call: .
cdr3_length: 15
j_call: TRBJ1-5
v_call: TRBV6-1
cdr3_aa: CASSALPRDGQPQHF
cdr3_nt: TGTGCCAGCAGTGCCCTCCCCCGCGACGGACAGCCCCAGCATTTT

clone_size: many
d_call: .
cdr3_length: 12
j_call: TRBJ2-3
v_call: TRBV29-1
cdr3_aa: CSVGAARDTQYF
cdr3_nt: TGCAGCGTTGGAGCGGCTCGGGATACGCAGTATTTT

clone_size: few
d_call: TRBD2
cdr3_length: 17
j_call: TRBJ2-7
v_call: TRBV4-1
cdr3_aa: CASSITLTSGDSYEQYF
cdr3_nt: TGCGCCAGCAGCATTACGTTAACTAGCGGGGATTCCTACGAGCAGTACTTC

clone_size: .
d_call: .
cdr3_length: 13
j_call: TRBJ1-2
v_call: TRBV4-1
cdr3_aa: CASSQARQVLPTF
cdr3_nt: TGCGCCAGCAGCCAAGCCCGACAGGTCCTCCCCACCTTC

clone_size: .
d_call: .
cdr3_length: 14
j_call: TRBJ1-1
v_call: TRBV6-5
cdr3_aa: CASSYLAGATEAFF
cdr3_nt: TGTGCCAGCAGTTACCTAGCAGGGGCCACTGAAGCTTTCTTT

clone_size: many
d_call: TRBD2
cdr3_length: 16
j_call: TRBJ2-1
v_call: TRBV18
cdr3_aa: CASSSPGTSVANEQFF
cdr3_nt: TGTGCCAGCTCATCGCCCGGGACTAGCGTCGCCAATGAGCAGTTCTTC

clone_size: many
d_call: .
cdr3_length: 13
j_call: TRBJ2-7
v_call: TRBV7-2
cdr3_aa: CASSTSGGYEQYF
cdr3_nt: TGTGCCAGCAGCACGAGTGGGGGATACGAGCAGTACTTC

clone_size: many
d_call: .
cdr3_length: 11
j_call: TRBJ1-1
v_call: TRBV28
cdr3_aa: CASRLQVEAFF
cdr3_nt: TGTGCCAGCAGACTACAGGTGGAAGCTTTCTTT

clone_size: many
d_call: TRBD2
cdr3_length: 15
j_call: TRBJ2-1
v_call: TRBV11-2
cdr3_aa: CASSLAGGANNEQFF
cdr3_nt: TGTGCCAGCAGCTTGGCCGGGGGGGCCAACAATGAGCAGTTCTTC

clone_size: .
d_call: .
cdr3_length: 15
j_call: TRBJ2-2
v_call: TRBV3-1
cdr3_aa: CASSRRQGNTGELFF
cdr3_nt: TGTGCCAGCAGCCGAAGGCAGGGGAACACCGGGGAGCTGTTTTTT

clone_size: .
d_call: .
cdr3_length: 16
j_call: TRBJ2-6
v_call: TRBV18
cdr3_aa: CASSPKRSSGANVLTF
cdr3_nt: TGTGCCAGCTCACCAAAGAGGAGCTCTGGGGCCAACGTCCTGACTTTC

clone_size: .
d_call: .
cdr3_length: 17
j_call: TRBJ1-2
v_call: TRBV6-1
cdr3_aa: CASSGNRLESFNYGYTF
cdr3_nt: TGTGCCAGCAGTGGCAACCGACTTGAATCGTTCAACTATGGCTACACCTTC

clone_size: .
d_call: TRBD2
cdr3_length: 16
j_call: TRBJ2-5
v_call: TRBV5-5
cdr3_aa: CASSLGVAGDVETQYF
cdr3_nt: TGTGCCAGCAGCTTGGGCGTAGCGGGAGATGTAGAGACCCAGTACTTC

clone_size: .
d_call: .
cdr3_length: 16
j_call: TRBJ1-3
v_call: TRBV9
cdr3_aa: CASSVAAGNTGNTIYF
cdr3_nt: TGTGCCAGCAGCGTAGCTGCAGGGAATACAGGAAACACCATATATTTT

clone_size: many
d_call: .
cdr3_length: 14
j_call: TRBJ2-1
v_call: TRBV12-3/TRBV12-4
cdr3_aa: CASTRTASYNEQFF
cdr3_nt: TGTGCCAGCACCCGGACAGCATCCTACAATGAGCAGTTCTTC

clone_size: many
d_call: .
cdr3_length: 14
j_call: TRBJ2-2
v_call: TRBV2
cdr3_aa: CASQGASNTGELFF
cdr3_nt: TGTGCCAGCCAAGGGGCCTCGAACACCGGGGAGCTGTTTTTT

clone_size: many
d_call: .
cdr3_length: 14
j_call: TRBJ2-1
v_call: TRBV5-1
cdr3_aa: CASSWGARGNEQFF
cdr3_nt: TGCGCCAGCAGCTGGGGCGCTAGGGGGAATGAGCAGTTCTTC

clone_size: .
d_call: .
cdr3_length: 17
j_call: TRBJ2-3
v_call: TRBV7-3
cdr3_aa: CASTEGASGLLTDTQYF
cdr3_nt: TGTGCCAGCACCGAGGGGGCTAGCGGGCTACTCACAGATACGCAGTATTTT

clone_size: many
d_call: .
cdr3_length: 16
j_call: TRBJ1-4
v_call: TRBV7-2
cdr3_aa: CASSLFQQGMDEKLFF
cdr3_nt: TGTGCCAGCAGCTTATTCCAACAGGGTATGGATGAAAAACTGTTTTTT

clone_size: few
d_call: .
cdr3_length: 14
j_call: TRBJ1-1
v_call: TRBV3-1
cdr3_aa: CASSPSWGNTEAFF
cdr3_nt: TGTGCCAGCAGTCCGAGTTGGGGGAACACTGAAGCTTTCTTT

clone_size: few
d_call: .
cdr3_length: 13
j_call: TRBJ1-5
v_call: TRBV29-1
cdr3_aa: CSVAGTENQPQHF
cdr3_nt: TGCAGCGTAGCCGGGACGGAGAATCAGCCCCAGCATTTT

clone_size: many
d_call: .
cdr3_length: 16
j_call: TRBJ1-2
v_call: TRBV30
cdr3_aa: CAWIGSAGRDRYGYTF
cdr3_nt: TGTGCCTGGATCGGTTCGGCGGGGCGCGATCGGTATGGCTACACCTTC

clone_size: few
d_call: .
cdr3_length: 17
j_call: TRBJ1-6
v_call: TRBV10-3
cdr3_aa: CAINSRDTGADNSPLHF
cdr3_nt: TGTGCCATCAATAGTCGGGACACCGGGGCGGATAATTCACCCCTCCACTTT

clone_size: many
d_call: .
cdr3_length: 11
j_call: TRBJ1-4
v_call: TRBV12-3/TRBV12-4
cdr3_aa: CASTLLGKLFF
cdr3_nt: TGTGCCAGCACCCTCCTGGGTAAACTGTTTTTT

clone_size: many
d_call: TRBD1
cdr3_length: 13
j_call: TRBJ2-3
v_call: TRBV20-1
cdr3_aa: CATTGGAIRTQYF
cdr3_nt: TGCGCGACCACAGGGGGCGCGATTAGGACGCAGTATTTT

clone_size: .
d_call: TRBD2
cdr3_length: 17
j_call: TRBJ2-3
v_call: TRBV2
cdr3_aa: CASSGVGLAGGTDTQYF
cdr3_nt: TGTGCCAGCAGTGGTGTGGGACTAGCGGGGGGCACAGATACGCAGTATTTT

clone_size: many
d_call: .
cdr3_length: 14
j_call: TRBJ2-5
v_call: TRBV27
cdr3_aa: CASSFSPPPETQYF
cdr3_nt: TGTGCCAGCAGTTTCTCCCCACCTCCAGAGACCCAGTACTTC

clone_size: many
d_call: .
cdr3_length: 12
j_call: TRBJ1-2
v_call: TRBV28
cdr3_aa: CAGGREFGGYTF
cdr3_nt: TGTGCCGGGGGCAGGGAGTTTGGTGGCTACACCTTC